This T cell receptor beta chain was identified during a study of cytomegalovirus exposure and HLA in healthy donors. About the research overall: Just over 80% of 300 to 450 genotyped donors fell in the Caucasian-associated ancestry cluster. Study-level findings and limits: A missense DCLRE1C variant was associated with V- and J-gene trimming of TCR beta chains in a later analysis, and an independent cohort replicated the association.

Use of 60 Vbeta and 13 Jbeta primers characterized the PCR. TCRdb's copy holds only in-frame clones and misses some; the assay was immunoSEQ multiplex PCR. The sample lists about 180,000 clones; 76% were seen once. This clone has just one count. The antigen is unknown. Input material: PBMCs. The TCR was taken from a young man in good health and CMV-seronegative.

CDR3 DNA: TGTGCCAGTGGACGGGACTATGATGGCTACACCTTC. It specifies CASGRDYDGYTF. V gene TRBV2 combines with J gene TRBJ1-2, with D possibly matching TRBD1 (5 bases). Germline CDR1 is SNHLY and CDR2 is FYNNEI. V was trimmed by 9 bases and J by 6 bases, leaving 14 bases between them. The CDR3 length is 12 residues.